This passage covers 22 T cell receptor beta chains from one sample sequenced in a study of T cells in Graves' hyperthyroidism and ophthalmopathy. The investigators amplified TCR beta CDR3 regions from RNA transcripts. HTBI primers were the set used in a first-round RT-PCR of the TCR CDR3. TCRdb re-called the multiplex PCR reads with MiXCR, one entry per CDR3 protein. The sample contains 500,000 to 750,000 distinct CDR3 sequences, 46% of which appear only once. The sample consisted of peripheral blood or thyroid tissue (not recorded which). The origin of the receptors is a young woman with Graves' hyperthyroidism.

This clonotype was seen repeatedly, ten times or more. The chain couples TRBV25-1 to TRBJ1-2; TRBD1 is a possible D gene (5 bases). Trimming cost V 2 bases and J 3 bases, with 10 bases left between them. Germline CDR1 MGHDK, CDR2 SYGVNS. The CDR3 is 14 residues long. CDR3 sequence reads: CASSEGVTDYGYTF. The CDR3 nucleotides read TGTGCCAGCAGTGAAGGGGTGACAGACTATGGCTACACCTTC.

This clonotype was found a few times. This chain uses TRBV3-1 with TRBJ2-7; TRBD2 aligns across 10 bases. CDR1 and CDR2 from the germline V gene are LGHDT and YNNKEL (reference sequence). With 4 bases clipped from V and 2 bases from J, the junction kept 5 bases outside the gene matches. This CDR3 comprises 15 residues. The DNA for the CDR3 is TGTGCCAGCAGCCTTCGACTAGCGGGCCCCTACGAGCAGTACTTC. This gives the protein CASSLRLAGPYEQYF.

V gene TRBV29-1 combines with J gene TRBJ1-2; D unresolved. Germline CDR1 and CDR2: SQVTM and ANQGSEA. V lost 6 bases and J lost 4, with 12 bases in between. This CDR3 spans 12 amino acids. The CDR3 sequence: CSVSGRSYGYTF. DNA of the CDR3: TGCAGCGTAAGTGGCAGGAGCTATGGCTACACCTTC.

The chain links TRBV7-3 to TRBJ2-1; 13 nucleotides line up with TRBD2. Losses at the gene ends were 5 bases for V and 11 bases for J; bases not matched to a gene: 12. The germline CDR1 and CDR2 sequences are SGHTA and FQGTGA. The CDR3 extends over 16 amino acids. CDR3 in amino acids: CASSQSGTSGIIQQFF. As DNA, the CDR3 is TGTGCCAGCAGCCAATCCGGGACTAGCGGGATTATTCAGCAGTTCTTC.

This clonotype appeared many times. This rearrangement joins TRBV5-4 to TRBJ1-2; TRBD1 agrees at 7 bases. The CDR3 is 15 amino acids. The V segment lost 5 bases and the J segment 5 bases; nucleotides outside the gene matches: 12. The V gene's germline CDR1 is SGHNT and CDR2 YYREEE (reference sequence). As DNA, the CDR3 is TGTGCCAGCAGTTTATCCGCCGGGACAGCTTATGGCTACACCTTC. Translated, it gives CASSLSAGTAYGYTF.

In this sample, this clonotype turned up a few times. The CDR3, as DNA: TGCGCCAGCAGCTTGCAGAGCGCGGGGTTAGAGACCCAGTACTTC. This translates into CASSLQSAGLETQYF. The chain carries TRBV5-1 and TRBJ2-5; D possibly corresponds to TRBD2 (6 bases). The germline gives CDR1 SGHRS, CDR2 YFSETQ. The CDR3 runs 15 residues. V was trimmed by 1 base and J by 4 bases, leaving 14 bases between them.

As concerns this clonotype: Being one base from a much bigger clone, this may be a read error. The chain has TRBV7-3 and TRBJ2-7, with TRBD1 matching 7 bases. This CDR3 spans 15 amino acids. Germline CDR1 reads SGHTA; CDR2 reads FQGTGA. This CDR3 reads CASSFRQGVSYEQHF. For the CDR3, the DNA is TGCGCCAGCAGCTTCCGCCAGGGGGTTTCTTACGAGCAGCACTTC.

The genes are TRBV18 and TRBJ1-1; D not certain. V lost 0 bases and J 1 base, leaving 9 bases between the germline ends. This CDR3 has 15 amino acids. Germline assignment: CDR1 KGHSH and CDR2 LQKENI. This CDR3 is CASSPPVGGNTEAFF. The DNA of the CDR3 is TGTGCCAGCTCACCACCGGTGGGAGGGAACACTGAAGCTTTCTTT. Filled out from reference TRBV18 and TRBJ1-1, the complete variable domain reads NAGVMQNPRHLVRRRGQEARLRCSPMKGHSHVYWYRQLPEEGLKFMVYLQKENIIDESGMPKERFSAEFPKEGPSILRIQQVVRGDSAAYFCASSPPVGGNTEAFFGQGTRLTVV.

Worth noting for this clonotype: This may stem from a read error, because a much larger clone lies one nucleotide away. The DNA for the CDR3 is TGTGCCAGCACCCAGCAGATCATGGTAGTCACTGAAGCTTTCTTT. Protein sequence: CASTQQIMVVTEAFF. This chain connects TRBV4-2 to TRBJ1-1; no reliable D call. This CDR3 has 15 amino acids. Between the trimmed V and J ends, which lost 7 bases and 4 bases, there was a span of 19 bases. Germline values: CDR1 LGHNA, CDR2 YNFKEQ.

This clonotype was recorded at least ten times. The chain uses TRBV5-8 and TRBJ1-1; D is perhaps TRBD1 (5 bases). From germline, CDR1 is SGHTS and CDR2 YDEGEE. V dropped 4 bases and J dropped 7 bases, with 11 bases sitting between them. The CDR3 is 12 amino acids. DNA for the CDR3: TGTGCCAGCAGCGGGGCAGAACTTGAAGCTTTCTTT. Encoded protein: CASSGAELEAFF.

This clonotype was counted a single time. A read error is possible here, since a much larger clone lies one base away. CDR3: CASSIGGAFGETQYF. CDR3 DNA: TGTGCCAGTAGTATAGGGGGCGCGTTCGGAGAGACCCAGTACTTC. The rearrangement joins TRBV19 to TRBJ2-5, with D perhaps TRBD1 (5 bases). Germline V gene data show CDR1 as LNHDA and CDR2 as SQIVND (reference sequence). V was pared by 1 base and J by 4 bases, with 13 bases between. The CDR3 extends over 15 amino acids.

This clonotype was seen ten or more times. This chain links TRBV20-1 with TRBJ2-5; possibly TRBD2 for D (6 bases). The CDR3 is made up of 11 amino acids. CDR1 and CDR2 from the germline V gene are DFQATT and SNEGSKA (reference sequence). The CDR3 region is CRPGSQETQYF. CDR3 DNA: TGCAGGCCCGGGAGCCAAGAGACCCAGTACTTC.

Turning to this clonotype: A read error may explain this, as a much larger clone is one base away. Here the CDR3 reads CASSPMAGTCMNTEAFF. The CDR3, as DNA: TGTGCCAGCAGCCCAATGGCAGGAACCTGCATGAACACTGAAGCTTTCTTT. V and J are TRBV7-8 and TRBJ1-1; D remains ambiguous. Trimming removed 5 bases at V and 0 bases at J, with 19 bases between. CDR1 is SGHVS and CDR2 is FQNEAQ in the germline V gene. The CDR3 is made up of 17 amino acids.

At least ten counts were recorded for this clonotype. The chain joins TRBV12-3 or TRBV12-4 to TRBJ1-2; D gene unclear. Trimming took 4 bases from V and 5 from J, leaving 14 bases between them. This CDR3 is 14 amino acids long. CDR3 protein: CASSSFRLTYGYTF. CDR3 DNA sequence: TGTGCCAGCAGTTCGTTTAGGTTGACATATGGCTACACCTTC.

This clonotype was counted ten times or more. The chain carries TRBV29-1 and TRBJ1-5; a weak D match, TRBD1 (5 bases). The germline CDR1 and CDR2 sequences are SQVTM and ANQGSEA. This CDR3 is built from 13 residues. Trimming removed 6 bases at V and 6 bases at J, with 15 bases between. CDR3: CSVGDGVSQPQHF. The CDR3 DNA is TGCAGCGTAGGGGACGGTGTGTCTCAGCCCCAGCATTTT.

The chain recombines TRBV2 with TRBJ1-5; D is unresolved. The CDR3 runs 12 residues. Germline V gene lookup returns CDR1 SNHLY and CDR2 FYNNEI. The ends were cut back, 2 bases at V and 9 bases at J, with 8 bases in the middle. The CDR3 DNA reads TGTGCCAGCAGTGAAAGTAAGGGGCCCCAGCATTTT. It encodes CASSESKGPQHF.

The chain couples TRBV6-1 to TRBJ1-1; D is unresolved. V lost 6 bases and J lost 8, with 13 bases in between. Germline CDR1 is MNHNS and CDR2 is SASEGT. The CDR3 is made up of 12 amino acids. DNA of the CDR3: TGTGCCAGCAGGGGCCATCTCTACGAAGCTTTCTTT. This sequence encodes CASRGHLYEAFF.

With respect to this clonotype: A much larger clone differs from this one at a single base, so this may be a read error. In DNA form, the CDR3 reads TGTGCCAGCAGTTGGACAGGGCTAACTGAAGCTTTCTTT. Amino acid sequence: CASSWTGLTEAFF. This chain connects TRBV10-3 to TRBJ1-1; 8 nucleotides agree with TRBD1. The CDR3 is 13 amino acids. CDR1 and CDR2 from the germline V gene are ENHRY and SYGVKD.

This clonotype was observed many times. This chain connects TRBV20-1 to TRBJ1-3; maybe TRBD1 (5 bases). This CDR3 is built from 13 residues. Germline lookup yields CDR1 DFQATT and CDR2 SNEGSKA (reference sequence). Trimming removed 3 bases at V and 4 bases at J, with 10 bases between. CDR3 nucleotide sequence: TGCAGTGCTAGGGACACAAGAGGAAACACCATATATTTT. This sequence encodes CSARDTRGNTIYF.

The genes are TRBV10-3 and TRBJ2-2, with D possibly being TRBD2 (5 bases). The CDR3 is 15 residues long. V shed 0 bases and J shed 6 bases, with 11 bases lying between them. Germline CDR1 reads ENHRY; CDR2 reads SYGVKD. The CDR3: CAISESGRGSGELFF. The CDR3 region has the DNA TGTGCCATCAGTGAGTCGGGTCGCGGGTCCGGGGAGCTGTTTTTT.

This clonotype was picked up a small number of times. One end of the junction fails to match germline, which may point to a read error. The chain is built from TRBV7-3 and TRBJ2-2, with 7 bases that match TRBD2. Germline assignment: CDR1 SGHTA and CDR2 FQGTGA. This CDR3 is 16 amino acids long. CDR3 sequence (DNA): TGCGCCAGCAGCCCATTCGGGGAGGGGCAGACCGGGGAGCTGTTTTTT. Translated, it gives CASSPFGEGQTGELFF.

For the CDR3, the DNA is TGTGCCACCAGCAGGGTAAACCGAGAGACCCAGTACTTC. Its translation is CATSRVNRETQYF. This chain connects TRBV15 to TRBJ2-5; no clear D gene. V was cut by 3 bases and J by 4 bases, with 9 bases left in between. The CDR3 has 13 residues. Germline assignment: CDR1 LNHNV and CDR2 YYDKDF (reference sequence).